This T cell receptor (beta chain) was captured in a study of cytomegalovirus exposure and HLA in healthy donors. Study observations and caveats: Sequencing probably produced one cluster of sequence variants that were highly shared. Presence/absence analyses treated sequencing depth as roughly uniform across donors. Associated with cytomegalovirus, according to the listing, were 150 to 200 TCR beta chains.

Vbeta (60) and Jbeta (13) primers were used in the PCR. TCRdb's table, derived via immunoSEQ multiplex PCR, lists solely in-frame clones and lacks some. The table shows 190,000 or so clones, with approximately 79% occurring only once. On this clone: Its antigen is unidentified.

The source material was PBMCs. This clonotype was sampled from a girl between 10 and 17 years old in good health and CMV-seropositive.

The CDR3 here is CAISGGAGVTEAFF. The CDR3 DNA reads TGTGCCATCAGCGGGGGGGCAGGGGTCACTGAAGCTTTCTTT. The chain carries TRBV10-3 and TRBJ1-1, with a tentative D call TRBD1 (6 bases). Trimming shortened V by 6 bases and J by 4 bases, and 15 bases separated the two germline ends. The CDR3 has 14 amino acids. The germline CDR1 and CDR2 sequences are ENHRY and SYGVKD.